The clone carrying this T cell receptor beta chain was picked up many times. TCRdb passed the 5' RACE reads through MiXCR, listing each CDR3 protein once. The sample includes tens of thousands of distinct CDR3 sequences, 5% to 6.5% of them seen just once. The sample comes from a study of neurological immune-mediated disorders. The time point: longitudinal time-point 2. The clonotype was recovered from a woman aged 55-75 years with multiple sclerosis. Sequencing input: PBMCs.

Here the CDR3 reads CASSQVTSGGAGQFF. CDR3 bases: TGTGCCAGCAGCCAAGTAACTAGCGGGGGGGCCGGGCAGTTCTTC. The genes are TRBV14 and TRBJ2-1, with 13 bases aligning to TRBD2. The CDR3 sequence is 15 residues long. The germline CDR1 and CDR2 sequences are SGHDN and FVKESK. The V and J ends lost 1 base and 12 bases, in that order; junction bases with no gene match: 6.